These T cell receptor beta chains were read from a single sample in a study of Ad26.COV2.S vaccination and SARS-CoV-2 variants. Some clones are missing from TCRdb's copy, which holds only in-frame ones; the method was immunoSEQ multiplex PCR. The table records 500,000 or so clones, roughly 85% of them present only once. Here the sequenced sample was peripheral blood, taken in a trial of Ad26.COV2.S vaccine versus placebo. The receptor set was obtained from a person aged 18-60 years who received the Ad26.COV2.S COVID-19 vaccine or a placebo. Each CDR3 is given with its conserved first and last residue. The D gene is left open where the match is weak. The listing skips clone size in some rows; elsewhere it reads once, few, many or a size class.

clone_size: .; j_call: TRBJ2-7; d_call: .; v_call: TRBV5-8; cdr3_nt: TGTGCCAGCAGCTTGGAGGTGTTGGGGAGAGCCACGGGCGAGCAGTACTTC; cdr3_aa: CASSLEVLGRATGEQYF
clone_size: .; j_call: TRBJ2-2; d_call: .; v_call: TRBV4-3; cdr3_nt: TGCGCCAGCAGCCAAGAGGGCACGGCGAACACCGGGGAGCTGTTTTTT; cdr3_aa: CASSQEGTANTGELFF
clone_size: .; j_call: TRBJ2-5; d_call: .; v_call: TRBV4-1; cdr3_nt: TGCGCCAGCAGCGAAGGACAAGGGGAGACCCAGTACTTC; cdr3_aa: CASSEGQGETQYF
clone_size: .; j_call: TRBJ2-5; d_call: .; v_call: TRBV9; cdr3_nt: TGTGCCAGCTCTAAGCGACCTGGATGGGAGACCCAGTACTTC; cdr3_aa: CASSKRPGWETQYF
clone_size: .; j_call: TRBJ2-7; d_call: .; v_call: TRBV5-1; cdr3_nt: TGCGCCAGCACGTGGGCGCCGGACTACGAGCAGTACTTC; cdr3_aa: CASTWAPDYEQYF
clone_size: once; j_call: TRBJ2-3; d_call: .; v_call: TRBV6-2/TRBV6-3; cdr3_nt: TGTGCCAGCAGTCTACCGGCAGATACGCAGTATTTT; cdr3_aa: CASSLPADTQYF
clone_size: .; j_call: TRBJ2-1; d_call: .; v_call: TRBV6-6; cdr3_nt: TGTGCCAGCAGCTCACGTGGCGGATTACCTCCAGAGGAGCAGTTCTTC; cdr3_aa: CASSSRGGLPPEEQFF
clone_size: .; j_call: TRBJ1-3; d_call: .; v_call: TRBV6-6; cdr3_nt: TGTGCCAGCGGCACCCTTGGAAACACCATATATTTT; cdr3_aa: CASGTLGNTIYF
clone_size: .; j_call: TRBJ1-5; d_call: TRBD1; v_call: TRBV19; cdr3_nt: TGTGCCAGTAGGGGACAGGGTGGATCGCCCCAGCATTTT; cdr3_aa: CASRGQGGSPQHF
clone_size: .; j_call: TRBJ1-1; d_call: .; v_call: TRBV19; cdr3_nt: TGTGCCAGTAGCTGGGGGGGCTATATGAACACTGAAGCTTTCTTT; cdr3_aa: CASSWGGYMNTEAFF
clone_size: many; j_call: TRBJ2-7; d_call: .; v_call: TRBV9; cdr3_nt: TGTGCCAGCAGCGTAGCTGGGACCTCCTACGAGCAGTACTTC; cdr3_aa: CASSVAGTSYEQYF
clone_size: .; j_call: TRBJ2-3; d_call: .; v_call: TRBV7-9; cdr3_nt: TGTGCCAGCAGCCCCGGACCTAAGAGCACAGATACGCAGTATTTT; cdr3_aa: CASSPGPKSTDTQYF
clone_size: .; j_call: TRBJ1-5; d_call: .; v_call: TRBV7-2; cdr3_nt: TGTGCCAGCAGTCTTAGGGTGGGCAGCAATCAGCCCCAGCATTTT; cdr3_aa: CASSLRVGSNQPQHF
clone_size: few; j_call: TRBJ2-5; d_call: TRBD2; v_call: TRBV11-2; cdr3_nt: TGTGCCAGCAGTCCATCGTGGGGACTAGGGTCCCAAGAGACCCAGTACTTC; cdr3_aa: CASSPSWGLGSQETQYF
clone_size: .; j_call: TRBJ2-5; d_call: TRBD1; v_call: TRBV7-8; cdr3_nt: TGTGCCAGCAGCTCAGGGACAGGGGGTTTGGAGACCCAGTACTTC; cdr3_aa: CASSSGTGGLETQYF
clone_size: .; j_call: TRBJ2-7; d_call: .; v_call: TRBV6-1; cdr3_nt: TGTGCCAGCAGTGATCCCAAGGGTTTCTTCGTTTACGAGCAGTACTTC; cdr3_aa: CASSDPKGFFVYEQYF
clone_size: .; j_call: TRBJ2-5; d_call: .; v_call: TRBV7-7; cdr3_nt: TGTGCCAGCAGCTCCTCTAGAGGCGAGACCCAGTACTTC; cdr3_aa: CASSSSRGETQYF
clone_size: .; j_call: TRBJ1-2; d_call: .; v_call: TRBV7-2; cdr3_nt: TGTGCCAGCAGCTTGGGTCTCTCGGGGTATGGCTACACCTTC; cdr3_aa: CASSLGLSGYGYTF
clone_size: .; j_call: TRBJ1-1; d_call: TRBD1; v_call: TRBV19; cdr3_nt: TGTGCCAGTAGGACGACAGGGGGCTCGAACACTGAAGCTTTCTTT; cdr3_aa: CASRTTGGSNTEAFF
clone_size: .; j_call: TRBJ2-3; d_call: TRBD2; v_call: TRBV30; cdr3_nt: TGTGCCTGGTTGCGGACTAGCGGGAGGATAGCAGATACGCAGTATTTT; cdr3_aa: CAWLRTSGRIADTQYF
clone_size: .; j_call: TRBJ2-3; d_call: .; v_call: TRBV6-2/TRBV6-3; cdr3_nt: TGTGCCAGCAGCCGCGATGAGCGGTCAGATACGCAGTATTTT; cdr3_aa: CASSRDERSDTQYF
clone_size: .; j_call: TRBJ2-1; d_call: .; v_call: TRBV4-1; cdr3_nt: TGCGCCAGCAGCCAACCCGGGCCCCCGCGAGGGTGGTTCTTC; cdr3_aa: CASSQPGPPRGWFF
clone_size: .; j_call: TRBJ2-5; d_call: .; v_call: TRBV2; cdr3_nt: TGTGCCAGCAGGGCCGGGGAGACCCAGTACTTC; cdr3_aa: CASRAGETQYF
clone_size: .; j_call: TRBJ2-2; d_call: .; v_call: TRBV6-2/TRBV6-3; cdr3_nt: TGTGCCAGCAGTTACTCGATGGGGATCCGGGAGCTGTTTTTT; cdr3_aa: CASSYSMGIRELFF
clone_size: once; j_call: TRBJ1-5; d_call: .; v_call: TRBV2; cdr3_nt: TGTGCCAGCACACCGGGAATCAATCAGCCCCAGCATTTT; cdr3_aa: CASTPGINQPQHF
clone_size: .; j_call: TRBJ2-7; d_call: .; v_call: TRBV19; cdr3_nt: TGTGCCAGTAGTAGCCGCAGGGGAGACGAGCAGTACTTC; cdr3_aa: CASSSRRGDEQYF
clone_size: .; j_call: TRBJ1-5; d_call: TRBD1; v_call: TRBV19; cdr3_nt: TGTGCCAGTAGTAGGACAGGCGGTTGGCCCCAGCATTTT; cdr3_aa: CASSRTGGWPQHF
clone_size: once; j_call: TRBJ1-1; d_call: .; v_call: TRBV7-6; cdr3_nt: TGTGCCAGCAGTAGTCAGGGATGGGGCACTGAAGCTTTCTTT; cdr3_aa: CASSSQGWGTEAFF
clone_size: .; j_call: TRBJ1-2; d_call: .; v_call: TRBV28; cdr3_nt: TGTGCCAGCATTACCACCTTCTCCGACAGAGCAAGCTATGGCTACACCTTC; cdr3_aa: CASITTFSDRASYGYTF
clone_size: .; j_call: TRBJ1-1; d_call: .; v_call: TRBV4-3; cdr3_nt: TGCGCCAGCAGCCAAGAACAGGGAAGGGAAGCTTTCTTT; cdr3_aa: CASSQEQGREAFF
clone_size: few; j_call: TRBJ1-1; d_call: .; v_call: TRBV5-4; cdr3_nt: TGTGCCAGCAGCTTGGGAAGGTTTTTAAACACTGAAGCTTTCTTT; cdr3_aa: CASSLGRFLNTEAFF
clone_size: .; j_call: TRBJ2-5; d_call: .; v_call: TRBV2; cdr3_nt: TGTGCCAGCAGTGACAGTCTAGCGCTTCAAGAGACCCAGTACTTC; cdr3_aa: CASSDSLALQETQYF
clone_size: .; j_call: TRBJ1-1; d_call: .; v_call: TRBV2; cdr3_nt: TGTGCCAGCAGTGAATTGGCCAGTACCACTGAAGCTTTCTTT; cdr3_aa: CASSELASTTEAFF
clone_size: once; j_call: TRBJ1-1; d_call: .; v_call: TRBV19; cdr3_nt: TGTGCCAGTAGAAATTGGCGGGACGGGAGTGAAGCTTTCTTT; cdr3_aa: CASRNWRDGSEAFF
clone_size: .; j_call: TRBJ1-2; d_call: TRBD1; v_call: TRBV27; cdr3_nt: TGTGCCAGCACCCGGACAGGACCTACTCCTACTGGCTACACCTTC; cdr3_aa: CASTRTGPTPTGYTF
clone_size: few; j_call: TRBJ2-7; d_call: TRBD2; v_call: TRBV9; cdr3_nt: TGTGCCAGCAGTCGAACCGGGACTAGCGTCGAGCAGTACTTC; cdr3_aa: CASSRTGTSVEQYF
clone_size: .; j_call: TRBJ1-3; d_call: .; v_call: TRBV6-5; cdr3_nt: TGTGCCAGCAGTTACTCGCGTAGTTTCTCTGGAAACACCATATATTTT; cdr3_aa: CASSYSRSFSGNTIYF
clone_size: .; j_call: TRBJ2-2; d_call: TRBD1; v_call: TRBV6-2/TRBV6-3; cdr3_nt: TGTGCCAGCAGTTCTCAGGACAGGGGGCGCGGAGGGGAGCTGTTTTTT; cdr3_aa: CASSSQDRGRGGELFF
clone_size: .; j_call: TRBJ2-3; d_call: .; v_call: TRBV29-1; cdr3_nt: TGCAGCGTTCGGCCAGGGCCTTTGTATTCGGATACGCAGTATTTT; cdr3_aa: CSVRPGPLYSDTQYF
clone_size: .; j_call: TRBJ2-7; d_call: .; v_call: TRBV14; cdr3_nt: TGTGCCAGCAGCCAGGGGGGGGCCCCGACCTACGAGCAGTACTTC; cdr3_aa: CASSQGGAPTYEQYF
clone_size: .; j_call: TRBJ1-2; d_call: .; v_call: TRBV6-2/TRBV6-3; cdr3_nt: TGTGCCAGCAGTCGGCCGGGACTGACTAACTATGGCTACACCTTC; cdr3_aa: CASSRPGLTNYGYTF
clone_size: .; j_call: TRBJ1-3; d_call: .; v_call: TRBV28; cdr3_nt: TGTGCCAGCAGTCTCATCACAGGGACGGGAGGAAACACCATATATTTT; cdr3_aa: CASSLITGTGGNTIYF
clone_size: once; j_call: TRBJ2-7; d_call: .; v_call: TRBV28; cdr3_nt: TGTGCCAGCGGGACTTCGATTTACGAGCAGTACTTC; cdr3_aa: CASGTSIYEQYF
clone_size: few; j_call: TRBJ2-7; d_call: TRBD1; v_call: TRBV7-9; cdr3_nt: TGTGCCAGCAGCTTAATCGTATGGGACAGGTTCTACGAGCAGTACTTC; cdr3_aa: CASSLIVWDRFYEQYF
clone_size: .; j_call: TRBJ1-2; d_call: .; v_call: TRBV29-1; cdr3_nt: TGCAGCGTTGAGGCAGATCGTAACTATGGCTACACCTTC; cdr3_aa: CSVEADRNYGYTF
clone_size: .; j_call: TRBJ1-4; d_call: TRBD1; v_call: TRBV29-1; cdr3_nt: TGCAGCGGTGGACAGGTTAATGAAAAACTGTTTTTT; cdr3_aa: CSGGQVNEKLFF
clone_size: few; j_call: TRBJ2-5; d_call: .; v_call: TRBV14; cdr3_nt: TGTGCCAGCAGCCAAGAAGAGACCCAGTACTTC; cdr3_aa: CASSQEETQYF
clone_size: .; j_call: TRBJ2-2; d_call: .; v_call: TRBV19; cdr3_nt: TGTGCCAGTAGTCCCCTAAGAGGGCGGCCCGGGGAGCTGTTTTTT; cdr3_aa: CASSPLRGRPGELFF
clone_size: .; j_call: TRBJ2-2; d_call: .; v_call: TRBV4-2; cdr3_nt: TGTGCCAGCAGCCCCCCTCAACTCGGGGAGCTGTTTTTT; cdr3_aa: CASSPPQLGELFF
clone_size: once; j_call: TRBJ2-5; d_call: .; v_call: TRBV14; cdr3_nt: TGTGCCAGCAGCCAAAAACGGGAGACCCAGTACTTC; cdr3_aa: CASSQKRETQYF
clone_size: .; j_call: TRBJ2-7; d_call: .; v_call: TRBV28; cdr3_nt: TGTGCCAGCAGACGGGGGCCCTACGAGCAGTACTTC; cdr3_aa: CASRRGPYEQYF